This is a list of T cell receptor beta chains from one sample in a study of CD4 and CD8 cells across lung adenocarcinoma regions. TCRdb independently ran MiXCR on the PCR reads; one entry per CDR3 protein. The sample has 24,000 or so distinct CDR3 sequences; 40% to 65% are singletons. Sequenced: CD4+ T cells from the center of a lung tumor. These receptors came from a male donor with lung adenocarcinoma. The CD4 and CD8 labels of this study may be unreliable. The CDR3 runs from the conserved cysteine through the conserved F or W. A D gene is named only where the DNA matches it firmly. Size is omitted from some rows. Given values are once, few, many or a class for expanded clones.

many	.	TRBV6-5	TRBJ2-7	TGTGCCAGCAGTTATCGCGAGGTGCCGGACTACGAGCAGTACTTC	CASSYREVPDYEQYF
.	.	TRBV30	TRBJ2-5	TGTGCCTGGCCTCAACTTCTTTCTTTACTCCAGATTCCTCGGAGCCTTGAACATGCTAAAGTACACTGG	CAWPQLLSLLQIPRSLEHAKVHW
.	TRBD2	TRBV6-1	TRBJ2-1	TGTGCCAGCAGCTTGACTAGCGCGAATGAGCAGTTCTTC	CASSLTSANEQFF
.	.	TRBV6-1	TRBJ2-4	TGTGGCAGCAGTCCGGCGAAGTGGGGGAAAAATATGCAGTACTTC	CGSSPAKWGKNMQYF
many	TRBD2	TRBV27	TRBJ2-1	TGTGCCAGCAGTGCCCAGACTAGCGGGAGAAATGAGCAGTTCTTC	CASSAQTSGRNEQFF
.	TRBD2	TRBV6-1	TRBJ2-5	TGTGCCAGCAGTACACTGGGGGGGGGTCAAGAGACCCAGTACTTC	CASSTLGGGQETQYF
medium-sized	.	TRBV6-1	TRBJ2-7	TGTGCCAGCAGTGAAGGGTGGAGCGAGCAGTACTTC	CASSEGWSEQYF
.	TRBD1	TRBV6-1	TRBJ2-7	TGTGCCAGCAGGGCGGACAGGGCTACCTACGAGCAGTACTTC	CASRADRATYEQYF
.	TRBD2	TRBV7-2	TRBJ2-1	TGTGCCAGCAGCTCGAAGCGGGGGGATACCTACAATGAGCAGTTCTTC	CASSSKRGDTYNEQFF
.	.	TRBV4-1	TRBJ2-3	TGCGCCAGCAGCCAGATTACGGATACGCAGTATTTT	CASSQITDTQYF
many	.	TRBV6-1	TRBJ1-6	TGTGCCAGCAGTGGAACCGGGACGGGGACTTATTCACCCCTCCACTTT	CASSGTGTGTYSPLHF
.	.	TRBV6-1	TRBJ2-3	TGTGCCAGCAGTGATCAGAGCACCGGTACGCAGTATTTT	CASSDQSTGTQYF
few	.	TRBV6-1	TRBJ2-3	TGTGCCAGCAGTGAATTGAGGGGTGAGACGCAGTATTTT	CASSELRGETQYF
.	.	TRBV6-1	TRBJ2-1	TGTGCCAGCAGTGAAGAATGGGGAGGCAAGTCCGATGCGCAGTTCTTC	CASSEEWGGKSDAQFF
.	.	TRBV6-1	TRBJ2-3	TGTGCCAGCAGGTCGGGGGCTGATAAAAACATGCAGTATTTT	CASRSGADKNMQYF
once	TRBD1	TRBV27	TRBJ2-2	TGTGCCAGCAATACTTTTGAGACAGGGATCACCGATACGCAGTTTTTT	CASNTFETGITDTQFF
.	.	TRBV7-3	TRBJ2-3	TGTGCCAGCAGCTTAGATGGGACTAGCACAGATACGCAGTATTTT	CASSLDGTSTDTQYF
few	.	TRBV12-3/TRBV12-4	TRBJ1-3	TGTGCCAGCAGGATCGGGAGGGACACCATATATTTT	CASRIGRDTIYF
few	.	TRBV7-2	TRBJ2-5	TGTGCCAGCAGCTTAGTGGCCGGTAACCAAGAGACCCAGTACTTC	CASSLVAGNQETQYF
many	.	TRBV6-1	TRBJ2-1	TGTGCCAGCAGTGTCGACCCCTGGGGGCCCAATGAGCAGTTCTTC	CASSVDPWGPNEQFF
medium-sized	.	TRBV27	TRBJ2-2	TGTGCCAGTAGGGAAGGACGCACCGGGGAGCTGTTTTTT	CASREGRTGELFF
once	TRBD1	TRBV11-1	TRBJ1-6	TGTGCCAGCAGCTTACAGGGGTTGGGACAGGGCAATCAGCCCCACCACTTT	CASSLQGLGQGNQPHHF
.	.	TRBV3-1	TRBJ2-5	TGTGCCAGCAGCCAATACGGCCAAGAGGGGGAGACCCAGTACTTC	CASSQYGQEGETQYF
.	.	TRBV6-1	TRBJ2-1	TGTGCCAGCAGTCTCTTTGTTAGCGTCGATGCGCAGTTTTTT	CASSLFVSVDAQFF
many	.	TRBV6-1	TRBJ2-3	TGTGCCAGCAGTGAAGGACTGGTCACAGATACGCAGTATTTT	CASSEGLVTDTQYF
.	TRBD2	TRBV9	TRBJ2-1	TGTGCCAGCAGCGTAGCGGAGGGGACTAGCGGGAGTGCTGAGCAGTTCTTC	CASSVAEGTSGSAEQFF
many	TRBD2	TRBV10-3	TRBJ2-3	TGTGCCATCAGTGAACCCGGGACTAGCGGTAATACGCAGTATTTT	CAISEPGTSGNTQYF
many	.	TRBV7-2	TRBJ2-7	TGTGCCAGCAGCTTAATGCAGGGGCCCTACGAGCAGTACTTC	CASSLMQGPYEQYF
once	.	TRBV6-1	TRBJ2-2	TGTGCCAGCAGCCTCCAGTCTGTGAGTCCAGATAAGCTGTATTTT	CASSLQSVSPDKLYF
.	TRBD2	TRBV6-1	TRBJ2-4	TGTGCCAGCGGTGAAGGGGCTAGCGGGAGAAACATTCAGTACTTC	CASGEGASGRNIQYF
.	.	TRBV10-3	TRBJ2-3	TGTGCCACCCAACGTTGGGGTCGTGGGGGCAGTCTCAAAGAGACGCAGTATTTT	CATQRWGRGGSLKETQYF
many	.	TRBV28	TRBJ2-3	TGTGCCAGCAGTCCCCCCACCGGACTAACAGATACGCAGTATTTT	CASSPPTGLTDTQYF
once	.	TRBV6-1	TRBJ2-3	TGTGCCCTGAGCCTCCAGGCTGTGATTACAGATACGCAGTATTTT	CALSLQAVITDTQYF
.	TRBD2	TRBV6-1	TRBJ2-4	TGTGCCAGCAGTGAATTCGGCGGGAGGTCGAGCCGAGACAAAAACATTCAGTACTTC	CASSEFGGRSSRDKNIQYF
many	.	TRBV6-1	TRBJ2-1	TGTGCCAGCACCGTAGCGGTCTACAATGAGCAGTTCTTC	CASTVAVYNEQFF
.	.	TRBV10-2	TRBJ2-7	TGCGCCAGCAGTGAGACCGACGCAGATACGCAGTACTTC	CASSETDADTQYF
many	.	TRBV6-1	TRBJ1-1	TGTGCCAGCAGTGAGACGGTCGTCCGGAATCGGGCTTTCTTT	CASSETVVRNRAFF
once	TRBD1	TRBV6-5	TRBJ2-2	TGTGCCAGCAGTTATCAGCTAGCTGTAATCACAGGGGAGCTGTATTTT	CASSYQLAVITGELYF
.	.	TRBV6-8	TRBJ2-7	TGTGGCGGCTCGGGGCTGTGCGGCAAAGACACGCAGTACTTC	CGGSGLCGKDTQYF
.	.	TRBV12-3/TRBV12-4	TRBJ2-7	TGTGCGGGCGTCGAGGGGGGGCACAAAGATACGCAGTACTTC	CAGVEGGHKDTQYF
.	TRBD2	TRBV7-2	TRBJ2-5	TGTGCCAGCAGCTTGCGGGGGGAGACCCAGTACTTC	CASSLRGETQYF
.	.	TRBV12-5	TRBJ2-3	TGTGCTAGTGGTTTGGGACCGAGAATCAAAAATACGCAGTATTTT	CASGLGPRIKNTQYF
many	TRBD1	TRBV12-3/TRBV12-4	TRBJ1-4	TGTGCCAGCAGCTGGGACAGGGGGCCACCCGCAGTAAAACTGTTTTTT	CASSWDRGPPAVKLFF
medium-sized	.	TRBV6-5	TRBJ2-5	TGTGCCAGCAGGCGACATATACTCCAAGAGACCCAGTACTTC	CASRRHILQETQYF
many	TRBD2	TRBV27	TRBJ2-7	TGTGCCAGCAGTCCCTGGACTAGCGGGGAGATCTACGAGCAGTACTTC	CASSPWTSGEIYEQYF
medium-sized	.	TRBV6-2/TRBV6-3	TRBJ2-7	TGTGCCAGCAGTTACGGAGAGGGCCTCGAGCAGTACTTC	CASSYGEGLEQYF
many	.	TRBV6-1	TRBJ2-7	TGTGCCAGCAGTGAATTGACAGCCTACGAGCAGTACTTC	CASSELTAYEQYF
.	TRBD1	TRBV6-5	TRBJ2-5	TGTGCCAGCAGTTACGGGGACAGGGTCGGTGGGACCCAGTACTTC	CASSYGDRVGGTQYF
.	.	TRBV27	TRBJ2-3	TGTGCCAGCAGTCCGGGGCTCGGGGGCTGTGGGACAGAGACCCAGTACTTT	CASSPGLGGCGTETQYF
many	.	TRBV9	TRBJ2-7	TGTGCCAGCAGCGTAGAGGCGACTAGAGGATACGAGCAGTACTTC	CASSVEATRGYEQYF
.	.	TRBV7-2	TRBJ2-4	TGTGCCAGCAGCTTGGACTATAGTACCACAGACACTCAGTACTTC	CASSLDYSTTDTQYF
few	.	TRBV10-3	TRBJ2-7	TGTGCCATCAGTGAGGGGACTGTATCCTACGAGCAGTACTTC	CAISEGTVSYEQYF
.	.	TRBV11-2	TRBJ2-2	TGTGCCAGCAGCTTAGGACGTACGACCGGGGAGCTGTTTTTT	CASSLGRTTGELFF
.	.	TRBV30	TRBJ2-1	TGTGCCTGGAGTGTAGCGAATGAGCAGTTCTTC	CAWSVANEQFF
.	TRBD2	TRBV27	TRBJ2-7	TGTGCCAGGAGCCTTCTAGCGGAGAACACAGATACGCAGTACTTC	CARSLLAENTDTQYF
few	.	TRBV6-5	TRBJ2-3	TGTGCCAGCAGTTACCCTGGCACAGATACGCAGTATTTT	CASSYPGTDTQYF
.	.	TRBV6-1	TRBJ2-4	TGTGCCAGCAGAGCGGCCCAGCGAAACATTCAGTACTTC	CASRAAQRNIQYF
.	.	TRBV12-3/TRBV12-4	TRBJ2-5	TGTGCCAGCAGTTTACCCGCCCCCCCTCGGGAGCAGTACTTC	CASSLPAPPREQYF
.	TRBD1	TRBV6-1	TRBJ2-6	TGTGCCAGCACTAAAGCACAGGGGGCTTCTGGGGCCAACGTCCTGACTTTC	CASTKAQGASGANVLTF
many	TRBD2	TRBV7-2	TRBJ2-1	TGTGCCAGCAGCCGCCGAGCGGGGGCCGATGAGCAGTTCTTC	CASSRRAGADEQFF